A selection of T cell receptor beta chains follows, all from one sample in a study of spatial heterogeneity in lung cancer. In TCRdb, the 5' RACE reads were re-called with MiXCR into one record per CDR3 protein. Of fewer than 150,000 distinct CDR3 sequences listed, under 14% are singletons. Sequencing used PBMCs, obtained at follow-up. The source of these receptors is a female donor with early-stage non-small cell lung cancer. Each CDR3 is given with its conserved first and last residue. D genes are given only for firm matches. A row's size may be missing; if present it is once, few, many or a size class.

size: NA; V: TRBV24-1; D: NA; J: TRBJ2-5; CDR3: CATSDTYLYQETQYF; DNA: TGTGCCACCAGTGATACATACCTGTACCAAGAGACCCAGTACTTC
size: few; V: TRBV20-1; D: NA; J: TRBJ1-6; CDR3: CSAMERAAYNSPLHF; DNA: TGCAGTGCTATGGAGAGGGCGGCCTATAATTCACCCCTCCACTTT
size: NA; V: TRBV29-1; D: NA; J: TRBJ1-5; CDR3: CSVGAGRDQPQHF; DNA: TGCAGCGTTGGGGCAGGTAGGGATCAGCCCCAGCATTTT
size: NA; V: TRBV7-2; D: TRBD2; J: TRBJ2-1; CDR3: CASSLETSEQFF; DNA: TGTGCCAGCAGCTTAGAGACTAGCGAGCAGTTCTTC
size: many; V: TRBV11-1; D: TRBD2; J: TRBJ2-1; CDR3: CASSSRQREGHNEQFF; DNA: TGTGCCAGCAGCTCGCGCCAGCGGGAGGGCCACAATGAGCAGTTCTTC
size: NA; V: TRBV5-1; D: NA; J: TRBJ2-1; CDR3: CASSLEQGSYNEQFF; DNA: TGCGCCAGCAGCTTGGAACAGGGATCCTACAATGAGCAGTTCTTC
size: few; V: TRBV12-3/TRBV12-4; D: TRBD1; J: TRBJ1-1; CDR3: CASSPGTGGLTLNTEAFF; DNA: TGTGCCAGCAGTCCAGGGACAGGGGGCCTCACCCTGAACACTGAAGCTTTCTTT
size: few; V: TRBV7-2; D: NA; J: TRBJ1-6; CDR3: CASSQIGRNNSPLHF; DNA: TGTGCCAGCAGCCAGATAGGCCGGAATAATTCACCCCTCCACTTT
size: many; V: TRBV27; D: NA; J: TRBJ2-7; CDR3: CASSLRDGSYEQYF; DNA: TGTGCCAGCAGTCTCCGGGACGGATCCTACGAGCAGTACTTC
size: few; V: TRBV27; D: NA; J: TRBJ2-7; CDR3: CASSFSGVGSYEQYF; DNA: TGTGCCAGCAGTTTTTCCGGGGTAGGGTCCTACGAGCAGTACTTC
size: many; V: TRBV4-2; D: NA; J: TRBJ1-1; CDR3: CASSQDGSSDTEAFF; DNA: TGTGCCAGCAGCCAAGACGGGTCTAGTGACACTGAAGCTTTCTTT
size: few; V: TRBV29-1; D: TRBD1; J: TRBJ2-4; CDR3: CSVAPDRATKNIQYF; DNA: TGCAGCGTTGCCCCGGACAGGGCTACCAAAAACATTCAGTACTTC
size: few; V: TRBV7-9; D: NA; J: TRBJ2-2; CDR3: CASSFLYGGELFF; DNA: TGTGCCAGCAGCTTCTTATACGGCGGGGAGCTGTTTTTT
size: NA; V: TRBV5-1; D: NA; J: TRBJ2-5; CDR3: CASSHSAPGETQYF; DNA: TGCGCCAGCAGCCACAGTGCCCCGGGTGAGACCCAGTACTTC
size: many; V: TRBV29-1; D: TRBD1; J: TRBJ2-5; CDR3: CSVEGTGFRETQYF; DNA: TGCAGCGTTGAAGGGACAGGGTTTCGAGAGACCCAGTACTTC
size: NA; V: TRBV7-3; D: NA; J: TRBJ1-6; CDR3: CASSFRRDSPLHF; DNA: TGTGCCAGCAGCTTCAGGCGGGATTCACCCCTCCACTTT
size: NA; V: TRBV3-1; D: NA; J: TRBJ2-3; CDR3: CASSQWDSSTDTQYF; DNA: TGTGCCAGCAGCCAATGGGACTCCAGCACAGATACGCAGTATTTT
size: few; V: TRBV12-5; D: NA; J: TRBJ1-2; CDR3: CASGPGGVTYGYTF; DNA: TGTGCTAGTGGTCCAGGAGGAGTGACCTATGGCTACACCTTC
size: few; V: TRBV20-1; D: NA; J: TRBJ1-1; CDR3: CSATWGTEAFF; DNA: TGCAGTGCTACCTGGGGGACTGAAGCTTTCTTT
size: many; V: TRBV20-1; D: TRBD1; J: TRBJ2-3; CDR3: CSAITVGTGVDTQYF; DNA: TGCAGTGCTATCACAGTCGGGACAGGGGTAGATACGCAGTATTTT
size: few; V: TRBV19; D: TRBD1; J: TRBJ1-2; CDR3: CASSIEGQNGYTF; DNA: TGTGCCAGTAGTATAGAGGGACAGAATGGCTACACCTTC
size: NA; V: TRBV20-1; D: NA; J: TRBJ2-4; CDR3: CSAWVGDKNIQYF; DNA: TGCAGTGCTTGGGTGGGGGATAAAAACATTCAGTACTTC